This TCR beta chain was retrieved from a study of T-cell memory formation after mild COVID-19. Study as a whole: Clustering of TCRs was largely donor specific. Study outcomes and limitations: Pre-infection memory carried some responding clones, suggesting that cross-reactive memory joined.

The CDR3 is 15 residues long. V was cut by 1 base and J by 7 bases, with 14 bases left in between. A word on this clonotype: Its antigen is unidentified.

TCR alpha and TCR beta cDNA libraries carrying sample barcodes and UMIs were produced by 5'RACE using constant-segment primers. TCRdb re-called the 5' RACE reads through MiXCR, storing one row per CDR3 protein. The table shows fewer than 650,000 distinct CDR3 sequences, with about a fifth occurring only once. The rearrangement joins TRBV12-3 or TRBV12-4 to TRBJ2-4, with TRBD2 as a possible D gene (6 bases). Input material: PBMCs or a T cell subset sorted from them (not recorded which). The TCR originated in an adult woman who had mild COVID-19 (a few samples of this study predate the infection). Cell type and time point are not known. The CDR3 sequence is CASSLGDSYGNIQYF. For the CDR3, the DNA is TGTGCCAGCAGTTTAGGGGACTCCTACGGGAACATTCAGTACTTC.